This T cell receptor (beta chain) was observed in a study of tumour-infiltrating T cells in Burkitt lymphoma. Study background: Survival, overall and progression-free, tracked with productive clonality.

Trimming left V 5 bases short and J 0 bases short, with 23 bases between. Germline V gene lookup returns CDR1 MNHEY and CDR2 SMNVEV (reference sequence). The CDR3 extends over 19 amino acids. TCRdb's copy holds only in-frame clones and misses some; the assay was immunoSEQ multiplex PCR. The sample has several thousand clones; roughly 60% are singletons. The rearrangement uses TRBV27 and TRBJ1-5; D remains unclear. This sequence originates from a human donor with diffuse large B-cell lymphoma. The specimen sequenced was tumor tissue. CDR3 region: CASSASVSEEHYSNQPQHF. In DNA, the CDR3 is TGTGCCAGCAGTGCTTCGGTTTCGGAGGAGCACTATAGCAATCAGCCCCAGCATTTT.